The 24 T cell receptor beta chains presented below share a single source sample, sequenced in a study of PD-L1 blockade in urothelial cancer. This table comes from immunoSEQ multiplex PCR, and its TCRdb copy is limited to in-frame clones, with some not included. Among 45,000 to 60,000 clones listed, 70% to 90% were seen once. The sample was PBMCs, taken around atezolizumab (anti-PD-L1) treatment. The receptors originated from a man aged 55 to 70 with urothelial cancer.

The V gene is TRBV19, the J gene TRBJ2-7, with D possibly matching TRBD2 (5 bases). Germline V CDR1 and CDR2: LNHDA, SQIVND (reference sequence). The CDR3 is made up of 13 amino acids. The V end lost 5 bases, the J end lost 5 bases, and 13 bases lay between the germline ends. CDR3 bases: TGTGCCAGTAGTTACTTCGAGGGCAACGAGCAGTACTTC. Translated: CASSYFEGNEQYF.

The V gene is TRBV28, the J gene TRBJ2-5; TRBD2 agrees at 9 bases. The CDR3 loop spans 15 amino acids. Germline V gene data show CDR1 as MDHEN and CDR2 as SYDVKM. Trimming at V came to 5 bases and at J to 0 bases, leaving 4 bases not matched to a gene. CDR3 DNA: TGTGCCAGCAGTCTAACTAGCGGGTACCAAGAGACCCAGTACTTC. Translation: CASSLTSGYQETQYF.

V is TRBV5-6 and J is TRBJ1-1; perhaps TRBD1 as D (5 bases). The CDR3 runs to 13 residues. V dropped 4 bases and J dropped 2 bases, with 9 bases sitting between them. Germline-derived CDR1 and CDR2 are SGHDT and YYEEEE. In nucleotides, the CDR3 is TGTGCCAGCAGCCTGACAGTAAACACTGAAGCTTTCTTT. It is translated as CASSLTVNTEAFF.

V usage is TRBV9 and J usage is TRBJ2-5; D is unresolved. Trimming shortened V by 0 bases and J by 5 bases, and 11 bases separated the two germline ends. The CDR3 totals 14 residues. Germline-derived CDR1 and CDR2 are SGDLS and YYNGEE. CDR3 in DNA: TGTGCCAGCAGCGTAGATCCATTGGGCGAGACCCAGTACTTC. It specifies CASSVDPLGETQYF.

The J gene is TRBJ2-1, the V gene TRBV4-1; TRBD1 matches 7 bases. J lost 3 bases, V lost 2 bases, and 1 base had no gene match. The CDR3 loop spans 14 amino acids. CDR1 is MGHRA and CDR2 is YSYEKL in the germline V gene. CDR3 residues: CASSQYRGYNEQFF. CDR3 bases: TGCGCCAGCAGCCAATACAGGGGCTACAATGAGCAGTTCTTC.

This chain joins TRBV29-1 and TRBJ1-1; D is perhaps TRBD1 (6 bases). This CDR3 comprises 12 residues. Germline CDR1 is SQVTM and CDR2 is ANQGSEA. The germline V and J ends were trimmed by 7 bases and 7 bases, with 16 bases remaining between them. The CDR3: CSASDSDYEAFF. In DNA, the CDR3 is TGCAGCGCCTCGGACAGCGATTATGAAGCTTTCTTT.

The genes are TRBV29-1 and TRBJ1-2; TRBD1 matches at 7 bases. This CDR3 region has 14 residues. V dropped 4 bases and J dropped 5; count of bases not matched to a gene: 10. Germline V gives CDR1 SQVTM, CDR2 ANQGSEA. The CDR3 coding sequence is TGCAGCGTTGCGACGACAGGGCACGAATATGGCTACACCTTC. Translating it yields CSVATTGHEYGYTF.

This clone appeared a single time. The chain uses TRBV11-2 and TRBJ1-6; weak D call: TRBD1 (5 bases). V dropped 5 bases and J dropped 5 bases, with 13 bases sitting between them. In germline, CDR1 is SGHAT, CDR2 FQNNGV. The CDR3 extends over 15 amino acids. The CDR3 loop reads CASSPQRQHNSPLHF. The CDR3 DNA is TGTGCCAGCAGCCCCCAGAGACAGCATAATTCACCCCTCCACTTT. Filled out from reference TRBV11-2 and TRBJ1-6, the complete variable domain reads EAGVAQSPRYKIIEKRQSVAFWCNPISGHATLYWYQQILGQGPKLLIQFQNNGVVDDSQLPKDRFSAERLKGVDSTLKIQPAKLEDSAVYLCASSPQRQHNSPLHFGNGTRLTVT.

This rearrangement joins TRBV2 to TRBJ2-3, with 16 bases identical to TRBD2. V lost 7 bases to trimming and J lost 7 bases; unmatched junction nucleotides: 8. This CDR3 comprises 16 residues. Germline-derived CDR1 and CDR2 are SNHLY and FYNNEI. The CDR3 reads CASTGTSGGGGYTQYF. The CDR3 DNA reads as TGTGCCAGCACCGGGACTAGCGGGGGGGGCGGTTATACGCAGTATTTT. Full variable domain (rest looked up from reference TRBV2 and TRBJ2-3): EPEVTQTPSHQVTQMGQEVILRCVPISNHLYFYWYRQILGQKVEFLVSFYNNEISEKSEIFDDQFSVERPDGSNFTLKIRSTKLEDSAMYFCASTGTSGGGGYTQYFGPGTRLTVL.

This clone was seen just once. The rearrangement links TRBV4-1 to TRBJ2-7, with D possibly TRBD1 on 7 matching bases. Germline assignment: CDR1 MGHRA and CDR2 YSYEKL. The CDR3 contains 16 residues. V gave up 2 bases and J gave up 0 bases, with 14 bases separating them. The CDR3 nucleotides read TGCGCCAGCAGCCAATATCAGGGGGGAAGCTCCTACGAGCAGTACTTC. It translates to CASSQYQGGSSYEQYF.

This chain links TRBV23-1 with TRBJ2-2; D might be TRBD2 (6 bases). TRBV23-1 is an ORF for which the function is uncertain. CDR3 size: 15 residues. The V end was cut by 4 bases, the J end by 1 base, with 10 bases between. The CDR3, as DNA: TGCGCCAGCAGTCGCTCGGGACTGAACACCGGGGAGCTGTTTTTT. Residues: CASSRSGLNTGELFF.

The V call is TRBV25-1, the J call TRBJ1-2, with TRBD1 identical over 8 bases. The CDR3 totals 13 residues. V shed 2 bases and J 8 bases; nucleotides not matched to a gene: 4. Germline lookup yields CDR1 MGHDK and CDR2 SYGVNS. CDR3 region: CASSETGGIGYTF. CDR3 DNA sequence: TGTGCCAGCAGTGAAACAGGGGGGATAGGCTACACCTTC.

V is TRBV7-6 and J is TRBJ1-2; weak D call: TRBD1 (6 bases). This CDR3 has 15 residues. Trimming pared 1 base from V and 8 bases from J, leaving 17 bases between. Germline CDR1 is SGHVS and CDR2 is FNYEAQ. The CDR3 spells CASSLGTVLENGYTF. CDR3 bases: TGTGCCAGCAGCTTAGGGACAGTTTTAGAGAACGGCTACACCTTC.

The sample holds a few counts of this clone. In nucleotides, the CDR3 is TGTGCCAGCAGCCCGCGACTAGCCCGTTTCTACGAGCAGTACTTC. As protein: CASSPRLARFYEQYF. This chain links TRBV7-6 with TRBJ2-7; 7 bases line up with TRBD2. Germline V gene sequence: CDR1 SGHVS, CDR2 FNYEAQ. The CDR3 totals 15 residues. J lost 3 bases, V lost 5 bases, and 10 bases had no gene match.

This sequence joins TRBV5-4 and TRBJ2-7, with a weak D call TRBD1 (5 bases). Germline CDR1 reads SGHNT; CDR2 reads YYREEE (reference sequence). The CDR3 has 15 residues. The V gene lost 0 bases and the J gene lost 0 bases, with 10 bases spanning the gap. The CDR3 spells CASSLGQMSSYEQYF. CDR3 DNA sequence: TGTGCCAGCAGCTTGGGACAGATGAGCTCCTACGAGCAGTACTTC.

The chain combines TRBV29-1 with TRBJ2-3; the match to TRBD2 covers 14 bases. The CDR3 contains 18 residues. The germline gives CDR1 SQVTM, CDR2 ANQGSEA. The CDR3 DNA is TGCAGTGCCCGCGGAGGGACTAGCGGGGGAACTAGCACAGATACGCAGTATTTT. Protein product: CSARGGTSGGTSTDTQYF.

This clone was detected once. The chain couples TRBV6-5 to TRBJ1-4, with 9 bases that match TRBD1. Germline trimming cut 5 bases from V and 5 bases from J; bases unmatched to any gene: 3. This CDR3 contains 14 residues. Germline V gene sequence: CDR1 MNHEY, CDR2 SVGAGI. The CDR3 sequence is CASSTDRGNEKLFF. CDR3 nucleotides: TGTGCCAGCAGTACAGACAGGGGGAATGAAAAACTGTTTTTT.

This clone occurred a few times. The J gene is TRBJ2-3, the V gene TRBV7-6; D call uncertain. V lost 2 bases, J lost 1 base, and 10 bases lay in between. CDR1 is SGHVS and CDR2 is FNYEAQ in the germline V gene. CDR3 length equals 15 residues. In DNA, the CDR3 is TGTGCCAGCAGCTTAACGACAATTGGCACAGATACGCAGTATTTT. This encodes CASSLTTIGTDTQYF.

This clone was recorded only once. This chain joins TRBV11-2 and TRBJ2-6; D gene unclear. V lost 5 bases to trimming and J lost 2 bases, with 13 bases between them. CDR3 size: 16 residues. Germline CDR1 is SGHAT and CDR2 is FQNNGV. The CDR3 coding sequence is TGTGCCAGCAGCCGCACTACAACGACTGGGGCCAACGTCCTGACTTTC. It is translated as CASSRTTTTGANVLTF.

A single count supports this clone. The rearrangement links TRBV7-9 to TRBJ2-3; a possible D gene is TRBD1 (6 bases). The germline gives CDR1 SEHNR, CDR2 FQNEAQ (reference sequence). The CDR3 consists of 15 residues. The V gene lost 5 bases and the J gene lost 0 bases, with 12 bases spanning the gap. The CDR3 bases are TGTGCCAGCAGCCTCGACAGGACGAGCACAGATACGCAGTATTTT. Translated: CASSLDRTSTDTQYF.

The V call is TRBV5-1, the J call TRBJ2-1; 8 nucleotides agree with TRBD2. The CDR3 is made up of 17 amino acids. The V gene's germline CDR1 is SGHRS and CDR2 YFSETQ. V lost 0 bases and J lost 0; bases outside the gene matches: 5. Here the CDR3 DNA reads TGCGCCAGCAGCTTGGGGGCGGGGGGAAGCTCCTACAATGAGCAGTTCTTC. It codes for CASSLGAGGSSYNEQFF.

This chain joins TRBV7-9 and TRBJ2-7; TRBD1 aligns across 7 bases. With V trimmed by 1 base and J by 0 bases, 6 bases remained unmatched. This CDR3 comprises 16 residues. CDR1 and CDR2 from the germline V gene are SEHNR and FQNEAQ (reference sequence). The CDR3 DNA reads as TGTGCCAGCAGCTTAGACAGGGGTGGGAGCTCCTACGAGCAGTACTTC. Protein sequence: CASSLDRGGSSYEQYF.

This clone was detected once. The chain links TRBV30 to TRBJ2-1; 9 nucleotides align to TRBD2. This CDR3 is built from 15 residues. Germline values: CDR1 GTSNPN, CDR2 SVGIG (reference sequence). V shed 5 bases, J shed 2 bases, and the junction held 7 bases outside the gene matches. The CDR3 reads CAWLRGGVTYNEQFF. The DNA of the CDR3 is TGTGCCTGGTTGCGGGGGGGTGTAACCTACAATGAGCAGTTCTTC.

There are a few counts of this clone. This chain connects TRBV14 to TRBJ1-5, with D uncertain. Germline V gene sequence: CDR1 SGHDN, CDR2 FVKESK. V was trimmed by 0 bases and J by 5 bases, leaving 5 bases between them. This CDR3 has 13 residues. The CDR3 nucleotides read TGTGCCAGCAGCCAAGAGAGGGATCAGCCCCAGCATTTT. Translated: CASSQERDQPQHF.